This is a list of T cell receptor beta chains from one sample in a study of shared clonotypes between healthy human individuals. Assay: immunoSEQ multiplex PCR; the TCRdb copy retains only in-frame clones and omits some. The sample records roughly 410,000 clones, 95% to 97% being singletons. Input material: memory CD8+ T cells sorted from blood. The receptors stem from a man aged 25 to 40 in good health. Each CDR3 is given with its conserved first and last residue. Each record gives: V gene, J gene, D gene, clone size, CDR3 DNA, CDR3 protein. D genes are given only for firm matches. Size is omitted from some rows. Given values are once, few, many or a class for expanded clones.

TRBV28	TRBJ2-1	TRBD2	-	TGTGCCAGCAGTATAACTAGCGGGAGGGGAAGCAATGAGCAGTTCTTC	CASSITSGRGSNEQFF
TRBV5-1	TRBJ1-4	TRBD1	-	TGCGCCAGCAGCTTGGTGTCCCAGGGGGGTGAAAAACTGTTTTTT	CASSLVSQGGEKLFF
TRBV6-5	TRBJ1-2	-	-	TGTGCCAGCAGTTACCGGTCAGGAGGCTACACCTTC	CASSYRSGGYTF
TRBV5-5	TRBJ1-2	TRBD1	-	TGTGCCAGCAGTTTATTTAGGGAGGGGGCGCGAGGCTACACCTTC	CASSLFREGARGYTF
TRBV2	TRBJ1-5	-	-	TGTGCCAGCAGGGCGGGAGTGCAGGTTAATCAGCCCCAGCATTTT	CASRAGVQVNQPQHF
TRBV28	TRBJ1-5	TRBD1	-	TGTGCCAGCAGAGGGACAGGGGTCGGCAATCAGCCCCAGCATTTT	CASRGTGVGNQPQHF
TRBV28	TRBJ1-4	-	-	TGTGCCAGCAGTTTGTGGCGGAACCTGTTTTTT	CASSLWRNLFF
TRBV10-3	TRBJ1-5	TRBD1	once	TGTGCCATCAGTCAGGAGACAGGGCCGAGTCAGCCCCAGCATTTT	CAISQETGPSQPQHF
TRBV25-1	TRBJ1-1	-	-	TGTGCCAGCACGAAAAGTAATTTGAACACTGAAGCTTTCTTT	CASTKSNLNTEAFF
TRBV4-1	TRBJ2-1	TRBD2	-	TGCGCCAGCAGCCAATTAGCGGGAGTCCCCTACAATGAGCAGTTCTTC	CASSQLAGVPYNEQFF
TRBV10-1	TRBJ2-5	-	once	TGCGCCAGCAGTGAGTCGAAACTAACCCAAGAGACCCAGTACTTC	CASSESKLTQETQYF
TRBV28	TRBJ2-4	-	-	TGTGCCAGCAGTTTAACGCCGTGGGGAGAAAACATTCAGTACTTC	CASSLTPWGENIQYF
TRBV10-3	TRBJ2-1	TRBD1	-	TGTGCCATCAGCCCGGGACAGAATAACAATGAGCAGTTCTTC	CAISPGQNNNEQFF